Sequencing of this TCR beta chain was carried out in a study of shared clonotypes between healthy human individuals. Overall study context: Donors had three CD4 naive, three CD4 memory, two CD8 naive and one CD8 memory plate apiece. Study-wide results and limits: Estimated richness values were generally larger in naive subsets than in memory subsets.

Germline CDR1 SGHAT, CDR2 FQNNGV. The CDR3 is made up of 15 amino acids. V was shortened by 4 bases and J by 10 bases, with 21 bases between the two germline ends. With respect to this clone: The target antigen is unknown.

Assay used: immunoSEQ multiplex PCR; TCRdb lists only in-frame clones, some missing. The sample includes just over 2,000,000 clones, roughly 96% of them seen just once. This receptor was obtained from a man younger than 30 in good health. This chain links TRBV11-2 with TRBJ2-3; D may be TRBD1 (6 bases). Material for sequencing was naive CD4+ T cells sorted from blood. Subset here: CD45RA+ positively selected. The CDR3 DNA sequence: TGTGCCAGCAGCTCTAAAACAGGGATGGGGCCAGCGCAGTATTTT. Its translation: CASSSKTGMGPAQYF.